Following are 5 T cell receptor beta chains from one sample sequenced in a study of blood T cell repertoires in COVID-19. Libraries were prepared by immunoSEQ multiplex PCR; TCRdb keeps only in-frame clonotypes and omits some of them. Among about 220,000 clones listed, about 80% were seen once. Specimen: peripheral blood. The receptors originated from a woman aged 60-70 years with acute or convalescent COVID-19.

The CDR3 reads CAWSVQGGTTRSGANVLTF. In DNA form, the CDR3 reads TGTGCCTGGAGTGTACAGGGGGGGACCACCCGCTCTGGGGCCAACGTCCTGACTTTC. This chain uses TRBV30 with TRBJ2-6; D possibly corresponds to TRBD1 (8 bases). Trimming cost V 0 bases and J 0 bases, with 18 bases left between them. The CDR3 is 19 amino acids. From germline, CDR1 is GTSNPN and CDR2 SVGIG (reference sequence).

The chain combines TRBV19 with TRBJ1-2, with TRBD1 as a possible D gene (6 bases). CDR3 length: 18 residues. The V gene's germline CDR1 is LNHDA and CDR2 SQIVND (reference sequence). V was cut by 0 bases and J by 7 bases, with 24 bases left in between. The CDR3 sequence is CASSIDRTRGLSTGGYTF. The CDR3 DNA reads as TGTGCCAGTAGTATAGATCGGACCAGGGGATTAAGCACGGGTGGCTACACCTTC.

This chain links TRBV19 with TRBJ2-7; 15 bases are a match to TRBD2. The CDR3 has 16 amino acids. The junction had 6 bases not matched to a gene; V was cut back by 5 bases and J by 4 bases. Germline V gene lookup returns CDR1 LNHDA and CDR2 SQIVND (reference sequence). CDR3 protein: CASSSAGTSGGYEQYF. Here the CDR3 DNA reads TGTGCCAGTAGTTCAGCCGGGACTAGCGGGGGGTACGAGCAGTACTTC.

This chain connects TRBV7-3 to TRBJ2-2, with 8 bases that match TRBD1. There are 13 residues in the CDR3. Germline CDR1 and CDR2: SGHTA and FQGTGA. Losses at the gene ends were 8 bases for V and 4 bases for J; bases not matched to a gene: 3. As DNA, the CDR3 is TGTGCCAGCGGCCAGGGGGCCACCGGGGAGCTGTTTTTT. Translation gives CASGQGATGELFF. Complete variable domain (other parts from reference TRBV7-3 and TRBJ2-2): GAGVSQTPSNKVTEKGKYVELRCDPISGHTALYWYRQSLGQGPEFLIYFQGTGAADDSGLPNDRFFAVRPEGSVSTLKIQRTERGDSAVYLCASGQGATGELFFGEGSRLTVL.

The rearrangement links TRBV2 to TRBJ2-5; D is undetermined. The CDR3 has 12 amino acids. Trimming shortened V by 8 bases and J by 1 base, and 8 bases separated the two germline ends. Per germline, CDR1 SNHLY and CDR2 FYNNEI. The CDR3 coding sequence is TGTGCCAGCTGCGGCATCCAAGAGACCCAGTACTTC. Residues: CASCGIQETQYF.